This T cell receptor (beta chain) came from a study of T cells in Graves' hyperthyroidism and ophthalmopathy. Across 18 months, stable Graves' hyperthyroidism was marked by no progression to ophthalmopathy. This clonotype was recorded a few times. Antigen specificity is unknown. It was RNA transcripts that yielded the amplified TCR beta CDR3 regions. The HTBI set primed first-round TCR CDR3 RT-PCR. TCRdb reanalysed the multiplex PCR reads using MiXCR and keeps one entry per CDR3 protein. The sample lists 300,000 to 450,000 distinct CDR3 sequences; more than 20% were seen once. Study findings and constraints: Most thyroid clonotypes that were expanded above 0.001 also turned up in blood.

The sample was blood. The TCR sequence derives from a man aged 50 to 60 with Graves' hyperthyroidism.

The CDR3 spells CASSLKGEGMGHTEAFF. DNA of the CDR3: TGTGCCAGCAGCCTCAAAGGGGAGGGGATGGGACACACTGAAGCTTTCTTT. The V gene is TRBV5-6, the J gene TRBJ1-1; weak D call: TRBD1 (5 bases). From germline, CDR1 is SGHDT and CDR2 YYEEEE. The CDR3 has 17 residues. V was clipped by 4 bases and J by 3 bases, with 22 bases between them.